The 10 T cell receptor beta chains in this list originate from one sample, sequenced in a study of blood T cell repertoires in COVID-19. Data came from immunoSEQ multiplex PCR; TCRdb stores just in-frame clones and leaves some out. The sample carries approximately 51,000 clones, about nine tenths recorded once. Input material: peripheral blood. All receptors derive from a man aged 45-65 years with active COVID-19.

The rearrangement joins TRBV11-2 to TRBJ2-5; TRBD1 might be the D (6 bases). CDR1 and CDR2 from the germline V gene are SGHAT and FQNNGV. The ends were cut back, 7 bases at V and 7 bases at J, with 22 bases in the middle. The CDR3 extends over 15 amino acids. As DNA, the CDR3 is TGTGCCAGCACCTCCGACAGGTTAGCCGCAAGGACCCAGTACTTC. It translates to CASTSDRLAARTQYF.

This rearrangement joins TRBV11-3 to TRBJ2-7, with 7 bases lining up with TRBD1. V shed 5 bases and J 3 bases; nucleotides not matched to a gene: 10. The germline gives CDR1 SGHNT, CDR2 YENEEA. This CDR3 is built from 15 residues. The CDR3 is CASSPRTGPLYEQYF. CDR3 DNA sequence: TGTGCCAGCAGCCCGCGGACAGGTCCACTCTACGAGCAGTACTTC.

V and J are TRBV6-6 and TRBJ1-1; 8 bases line up with TRBD1. This CDR3 has 15 amino acids. CDR1 and CDR2 (germline): MNHNY, SVGAGI (reference sequence). With 8 bases clipped from V and 2 bases from J, the junction kept 10 bases outside the gene matches. In DNA form, the CDR3 reads TGTGCCAGCCTCGACAACAGGGGGGCCAACACTGAAGCTTTCTTT. It specifies CASLDNRGANTEAFF.

The chain employs TRBV5-8 and TRBJ2-1; D may be TRBD2 (6 bases). Trimming pared 5 bases from V and 5 bases from J, leaving 14 bases between. This CDR3 is 14 amino acids long. CDR1 and CDR2 from the germline V gene are SGHTS and YDEGEE. The CDR3 coding sequence is TGTGCCAGCAGACGGGACTCGGAAGACAATGAGCAGTTCTTC. Translated: CASRRDSEDNEQFF.

This clone was seen a single time. The CDR3 loop is CASSQDYLSSLSWSWPQHF. The CDR3 nucleotides are TGCGCCAGCAGCCAAGACTATTTATCCTCTTTGAGCTGGTCATGGCCCCAGCATTTT. This chain joins TRBV4-3 and TRBJ1-5; D gene uncertain. Trimming took 0 bases from V and 9 from J, leaving 27 bases between them. Germline CDR1 LGHNA, CDR2 YSLEER. This CDR3 region has 19 residues.

In nucleotides, the CDR3 is TGTGCCAGCAGAATCGGCACAGCAGGCCAAGAGACCCAGTACTTC. Translation gives CASRIGTAGQETQYF. The chain uses TRBV7-8 and TRBJ2-5; D is unresolved. The CDR3 has 15 amino acids. Germline lookup yields CDR1 SGHVS and CDR2 FQNEAQ. V was clipped by 6 bases and J by 1 base, with 15 bases between them. Filled out from reference TRBV7-8 and TRBJ2-5, the complete variable domain reads GAGVSQSPRYKVAKRGQDVALRCDPISGHVSLFWYQQALGQGPEFLTYFQNEAQLDKSGLPSDRFFAERPEGSVSTLKIQRTQQEDSAVYLCASRIGTAGQETQYFGPGTRLLVL.

The chain uses TRBV6-5 and TRBJ2-1; TRBD1 agrees at 7 bases. After removal of 4 bases from V and 2 bases from J, the junction contained 2 bases not matched to a gene. The CDR3 is made up of 14 amino acids. Germline V gene sequence: CDR1 MNHEY, CDR2 SVGAGI. The CDR3, as DNA: TGTGCCAGCAGTTCCCAGGGGGCCTACAATGAGCAGTTCTTC. Amino acids: CASSSQGAYNEQFF.

V gene TRBV5-1 combines with J gene TRBJ2-7, with 7 bases fitting TRBD1. This CDR3 is 13 amino acids long. Germline V gene lookup returns CDR1 SGHRS and CDR2 YFSETQ. V shed 4 bases and J 6 bases; nucleotides not matched to a gene: 7. This chain's CDR3 is CASSPWTGGEQYF. The CDR3 DNA is TGCGCCAGCAGCCCCTGGACAGGCGGCGAGCAGTACTTC.

The V and J genes are TRBV3-1 (or the pseudogene TRBV3-2) and TRBJ2-5; D is ambiguous. Germline V lookup: CDR1 LGHDT, CDR2 YNNKEL (reference sequence). V lost 4 bases and J 5 bases, leaving 17 bases between the germline ends. The CDR3 is 15 residues long. The CDR3 nucleotides read TGTGCCAGCAGCCCGACTCTAGGCTCGATGGAGACCCAGTACTTC. It yields the protein CASSPTLGSMETQYF.

The V gene is TRBV28, the J gene TRBJ2-7; 7 bases line up with TRBD2. The ends lost 6 bases at V and 0 bases at J; junction bases unmatched: 5. Germline-derived CDR1 and CDR2 are MDHEN and SYDVKM. CDR3 length: 14 amino acids. The CDR3 here is CASRGGDSSYEQYF. CDR3 nucleotide sequence: TGTGCCAGCAGGGGGGGGGACTCCTCCTACGAGCAGTACTTC. Supplemented by reference TRBV28 and TRBJ2-7, the full variable domain reads DVKVTQSSRYLVKRTGEKVFLECVQDMDHENMFWYRQDPGLGLRLIYFSYDVKMKEKGDIPEGYSVSREKKERFSLILESASTNQTSMYLCASRGGDSSYEQYFGPGTRLTVT.